This note documents a single T cell receptor beta chain sequence. Its target is unknown. This sample is part of a study of cytomegalovirus exposure and HLA in healthy donors. Study-wide results and limits: The TCR clusters that emerged in the first cohort tended, a later analysis found, to co-occur in the approximately 110 validation repertoires. The study flagged roughly 150 TCR beta chains as cytomegalovirus-associated.

Measured with immunoSEQ multiplex PCR; TCRdb has only the in-frame clones, and not every one. The data show hundreds of thousands of clones, approximately 83% seen once. The CDR3 has 15 amino acids. Germline CDR1 MNHNS, CDR2 SASEGT. V lost 1 base to trimming and J lost 4 bases; unmatched junction nucleotides: 4. The sequenced sample was PBMCs. The rearrangement joins TRBV6-1 to TRBJ2-7, with 10 bases that match TRBD1. The receptor was derived from a woman aged 25-40 years in good health and CMV-seropositive. Here the CDR3 DNA reads TGTGCCAGCAGTGAAGGGGTGGGACAGGGGTACGAGCAGTACTTC. Its protein is CASSEGVGQGYEQYF.